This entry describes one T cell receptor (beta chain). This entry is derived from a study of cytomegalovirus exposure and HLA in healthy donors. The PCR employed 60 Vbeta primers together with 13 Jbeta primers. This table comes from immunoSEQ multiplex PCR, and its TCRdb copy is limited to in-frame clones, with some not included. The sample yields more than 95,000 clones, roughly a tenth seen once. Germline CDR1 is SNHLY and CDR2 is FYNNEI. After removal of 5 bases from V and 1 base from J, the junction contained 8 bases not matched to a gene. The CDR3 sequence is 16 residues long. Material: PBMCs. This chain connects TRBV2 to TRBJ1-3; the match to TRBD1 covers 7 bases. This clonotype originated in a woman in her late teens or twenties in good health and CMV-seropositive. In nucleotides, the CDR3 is TGTGCCAGCAGTTGGACAGGAGGAAGGTCTGGAAACACCATATATTTT. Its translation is CASSWTGGRSGNTIYF.